This T cell receptor beta chain was found in a study of vaccination effects on CD4 cells after COVID-19. The CDR3 loop spans 16 amino acids. J lost 0 bases, V lost 4 bases, and 4 bases had no gene match. CDR1 and CDR2 from the germline V gene are ENHRY and SYGVKD. ViraFEST expansion of antigen-specific CD4+ T cells with viral peptide pools preceded sequencing. Cells that had been cultured for 10 days were the source of isolated CD4+ T cells. Nobody among the vaccine recipients had prior SARS-CoV-2 infection (nucleocapsid antibodies were negative). As concerns this clone: The antigen is not known.

Profiled with immunoSEQ multiplex PCR; TCRdb holds only in-frame clones, not every one. Of approximately 22,000 clones listed, around 79% are singletons. The source material was CD4+ T cells from PBMCs cultured with HCoV-NL63 spike peptides, sampled before COVID-19 vaccination. This chain uses TRBV10-3 with TRBJ2-1, with 9 nucleotides matching TRBD2. This receptor was taken from a human donor who received a COVID-19 vaccine. In nucleotides, the CDR3 is TGTGCCATCAGTGTAGGTAGCGGGGGCTCCTACAATGAGCAGTTCTTC. Protein sequence: CAISVGSGGSYNEQFF.